Below are 18 T cell receptor beta chains sequenced from a single sample in a study of CD8 T cells in Susac syndrome. Reverse transcription of roughly 0.45 to 1 ug RNA used random hexamers. TCRdb passed the immunoSEQ multiplex PCR reads through MiXCR, listing each CDR3 protein once. The sample lists about 70,000 distinct CDR3 sequences; around 96% were seen once. The sequencing sample was made of CD4+ T cells from PBMCs. The receptors were gathered from a human donor with multiple sclerosis.

The chain is built from TRBV20-1 and TRBJ2-2; a weak D match, TRBD1 (6 bases). V was clipped by 1 base and J by 6 bases, with 12 bases between them. The CDR3 is 14 residues long. CDR1 is DFQATT and CDR2 is SNEGSKA in the germline V gene (reference sequence). This chain's CDR3 is CSARGSQGAGELFF. CDR3 sequence (DNA): TGCAGTGCTAGAGGCTCACAGGGCGCCGGGGAGCTGTTTTTT.

The chain couples TRBV5-1 to TRBJ2-3, with D possibly TRBD1 on 5 matching bases. Germline CDR1 reads SGHRS; CDR2 reads YFSETQ. The CDR3 length is 15 residues. Between the trimmed V and J ends, which lost 0 bases and 6 bases, there was a span of 14 bases. CDR3 region: CASSLDQGKWDTQYF. The CDR3 DNA is TGCGCCAGCAGCTTGGATCAGGGAAAGTGGGATACGCAGTATTTT.

The chain joins TRBV3-1 to TRBJ2-1; D is perhaps TRBD1 (5 bases). Per germline, CDR1 LGHDT and CDR2 YNNKEL (reference sequence). The CDR3 runs 14 residues. The ends were cut back, 1 base at V and 7 bases at J, with 11 bases in the middle. The CDR3 bases are TGTGCCAGCAGCCAAGTCTGGGGCGGAAATGAGCAGTTCTTC. The encoded protein is CASSQVWGGNEQFF.

The gene calls are TRBV2 and TRBJ1-4; D is uncertain. Germline assignment: CDR1 SNHLY and CDR2 FYNNEI. This CDR3 contains 12 residues. Trimming took 6 bases from V and 4 from J, leaving 6 bases between them. DNA for the CDR3: TGTGCCAGCAGGACGGGTAATGAAAAACTGTTTTTT. As protein: CASRTGNEKLFF.

As concerns this clonotype: A junction end diverges from the germline sequence, so it may reflect a read error. The DNA of the CDR3 is TGCAGTGCAACCGGGCCCCTGAACACTGAAGCCTTCTTT. Translating gives CSATGPLNTEAFF. The chain is built from TRBV20-1 and TRBJ1-1; unclear D gene. The CDR3 contains 13 residues. Germline V gives CDR1 DFQATT, CDR2 SNEGSKA (reference sequence).

CDR3 coding DNA: TGTGCCAGTAGATTAAGGAGCGGGGGCTACGAGCAGTACTTC. Protein: CASRLRSGGYEQYF. This chain uses TRBV19 with TRBJ2-7; 8 nucleotides line up with TRBD2. V lost 6 bases, J lost 3 bases, and 7 bases stayed unmatched. There are 14 residues in the CDR3. Germline V CDR1 and CDR2: LNHDA, SQIVND (reference sequence).

V is TRBV29-1 and J is TRBJ2-4; possibly TRBD2 for D (6 bases). The CDR3 spans 16 residues. V shed 5 bases and J shed 1 base, with 18 bases lying between them. The germline V gene has CDR1 SQVTM and CDR2 ANQGSEA. The CDR3 nucleotides are TGCAGCGTTACCCCAGACCTCAGCGGGGCCAAAAACATTCAGTACTTC. Translated: CSVTPDLSGAKNIQYF.

The J gene is TRBJ2-7, the V gene TRBV7-9, with D perhaps matching TRBD1 (5 bases). The V gene lost 4 bases and the J gene lost 2 bases, with 15 bases spanning the gap. The CDR3 sequence is 15 residues long. Germline V gene sequence: CDR1 SEHNR, CDR2 FQNEAQ (reference sequence). As DNA, the CDR3 is TGTGCCAGCAGCTCCGACAGATTATTAACCTACGAGCAGTACTTC. Amino acid sequence: CASSSDRLLTYEQYF.

The V and J genes are TRBV29-1 and TRBJ1-2, with D unclear. Deletions cut 2 bases from V and 1 base from J, with 5 bases between. This CDR3 region has 12 residues. Germline V gives CDR1 SQVTM, CDR2 ANQGSEA. The CDR3 spells CSVETVNYGYTF. As DNA, the CDR3 is TGCAGCGTTGAAACGGTTAACTATGGCTACACCTTC.

The chain combines TRBV30 with TRBJ2-5; no definite D call. Trimming stripped 2 bases from V and 4 bases from J, with 8 bases between. CDR3 length: 12 residues. The V gene's germline CDR1 is GTSNPN and CDR2 SVGIG (reference sequence). The CDR3 loop reads CAWSPSAETQYF. DNA of the CDR3: TGTGCCTGGAGTCCGAGCGCAGAGACCCAGTACTTC.

The chain combines TRBV6-5 with TRBJ2-7; maybe TRBD2 (6 bases). The length of the CDR3 is 14 residues. Trimming removed 0 bases at V and 2 bases at J, with 8 bases between. Germline V gene lookup returns CDR1 MNHEY and CDR2 SVGAGI. The CDR3 DNA is TGTGCCAGCAGTTACTCCGGGGGACCCTACGAGCAGTACTTC. This gives the protein CASSYSGGPYEQYF.

J is TRBJ2-1 and V is TRBV7-8; TRBD1 matches at 7 bases. Germline-derived CDR1 and CDR2 are SGHVS and FQNEAQ. This CDR3 contains 13 residues. V lost 6 bases to trimming and J lost 2 bases; unmatched junction nucleotides: 1. The CDR3 loop is CASSGTAYNEQFF. The CDR3 DNA sequence: TGTGCCAGCAGTGGGACAGCCTACAATGAGCAGTTCTTC.

The rearrangement joins TRBV27 to TRBJ2-3; TRBD2 matches 11 bases. The V and J ends lost 3 bases and 5 bases, in that order; junction bases with no gene match: 16. CDR1 is MNHEY and CDR2 is SMNVEV in the germline V gene (reference sequence). The CDR3 length is 19 residues. CDR3 nucleotides: TGTGCCAGCAGTTTGATCGGTTGGGCTAGCGGGGGGAAACGAGATACGCAGTATTTT. Translation: CASSLIGWASGGKRDTQYF.

The V and J genes are TRBV28 and TRBJ1-5; no reliable D call. Germline CDR1 MDHEN, CDR2 SYDVKM. The V end lost 6 bases, the J end lost 2 bases, and 17 bases lay between the germline ends. The length of the CDR3 is 16 residues. For the CDR3, the DNA is TGTGCCAGCAGAAAGGAGTGGGGATATGGCAATCAGCCCCAGCATTTT. It yields the protein CASRKEWGYGNQPQHF. Together with reference TRBV28 and TRBJ1-5, the CDR3 gives the full variable domain: DVKVTQSSRYLVKRTGEKVFLECVQDMDHENMFWYRQDPGLGLRLIYFSYDVKMKEKGDIPEGYSVSREKKERFSLILESASTNQTSMYLCASRKEWGYGNQPQHFGDGTRLSIL.

The chain has TRBV7-9 and TRBJ2-5; D may correspond to TRBD1 or TRBD2 (6 bases each). Germline-derived CDR1 and CDR2 are SEHNR and FQNEAQ (reference sequence). There are 17 residues in the CDR3. V shed 5 bases and J shed 2 bases, with 21 bases lying between them. The CDR3: CASSPRGDWRGQETQYF. The CDR3 bases are TGTGCCAGCAGCCCAAGGGGGGACTGGAGGGGACAAGAGACCCAGTACTTC.

The rearrangement uses TRBV12-3 or TRBV12-4 and TRBJ2-5, with D perhaps matching TRBD2 (7 bases). CDR3 length equals 15 residues. Trimming pared 6 bases from V and 9 bases from J, leaving 23 bases between. The CDR3 DNA reads TGTGCCAGCAGCATGGGCGGGGGCCTGGTGTCGGCCCAGTACTTC. Protein sequence: CASSMGGGLVSAQYF.

This clonotype showed up just once. V usage is TRBV29-1 and J usage is TRBJ1-1; D unclear. CDR3 length equals 15 residues. With 5 bases removed from V and 3 bases from J, the gap between germline ends came to 19 bases. Germline V lookup: CDR1 SQVTM, CDR2 ANQGSEA. The chain's CDR3 is CSVQLQHGRDTEAFF. In nucleotides, the CDR3 is TGCAGCGTTCAGCTACAGCACGGAAGGGACACTGAAGCTTTCTTT.

The chain uses TRBV6-2 or TRBV6-3 and TRBJ1-5; D gene unclear. CDR3 size: 15 residues. The ends were cut back, 2 bases at V and 2 bases at J, with 10 bases in the middle. Germline lookup yields CDR1 MNHEY and CDR2 SVGEGT. The CDR3, as DNA: TGTGCCAGCAGTTACAGAGAACGGGGCAATCAGCCCCAGCATTTT. This codes for CASSYRERGNQPQHF.